Below are 32 T cell receptor beta chains sequenced from a single sample in a study of T cells in Graves' hyperthyroidism and ophthalmopathy. Amplification targeted TCR beta CDR3 regions from RNA transcripts. When the TCR CDR3 underwent first-round RT-PCR, the HTBI primer set was used. Via MiXCR, TCRdb re-called the multiplex PCR reads, giving one row per CDR3 protein. The sample consists of about 480,000 distinct CDR3 sequences, around 14% of them appearing once. The specimen sequenced was blood. The receptors shown here come from a woman under 30 with Graves' hyperthyroidism.

In its sample, this clonotype was seen many times. The chain uses TRBV7-2 and TRBJ1-2; D is undetermined. The CDR3 totals 12 residues. V was shortened by 3 bases and J by 4 bases, with 6 bases between the two germline ends. Germline V gene sequence: CDR1 SGHTA, CDR2 FQGNSA. DNA for the CDR3: TGTGCCAGCAGCTTCACGAGCTATGGCTACACCTTC. Its translation is CASSFTSYGYTF.

As for this clonotype: The junction shows a germline mismatch at one end, possibly a read error. The V gene is TRBV13, the J gene TRBJ2-3; the D gene is possibly TRBD2 (6 bases). CDR3 length: 14 amino acids. Germline-derived CDR1 and CDR2 are PRHDT and FYEKMQ (reference sequence). The CDR3 here is CASSQGLFTDTRYF. CDR3 DNA: TGTGCCAGCAGCCAGGGACTGTTCACAGATACGCGGTATTTT.

Ten or more counts support this clonotype. The chain joins TRBV27 to TRBJ2-5; perhaps TRBD2 as D (5 bases). Per the germline V gene, CDR1 is MNHEY and CDR2 is SMNVEV (reference sequence). The CDR3 runs 14 residues. Trimming pared 5 bases from V and 2 bases from J, leaving 12 bases between. This chain's CDR3 is CASSTRGGQETQYF. CDR3 coding DNA: TGTGCCAGCAGTACTAGAGGTGGTCAAGAGACCCAGTACTTC.

This clonotype was detected many times. The genes are TRBV7-8 and TRBJ2-3; 11 bases are shared with TRBD2. The CDR3 loop spans 16 amino acids. CDR1 and CDR2 (germline): SGHVS, FQNEAQ. Trimming cost V 1 base and J 5 bases; bases outside gene matches: 5. The CDR3 protein is CASSLGLAGLQDTQYF. Written as DNA, the CDR3 is TGTGCCAGCAGCTTAGGACTAGCGGGATTACAAGATACGCAGTATTTT.

The J gene is TRBJ2-5, the V gene TRBV20-1; either TRBD1 or TRBD2 may supply D (6 bases each). The CDR3 has 14 amino acids. CDR1 is DFQATT and CDR2 is SNEGSKA in the germline V gene (reference sequence). The V gene lost 4 bases and the J gene lost 5 bases, with 17 bases spanning the gap. The chain's CDR3 is CSAKGTPTGETQYF. The CDR3 nucleotides read TGCAGTGCTAAAGGGACTCCTACAGGGGAGACCCAGTACTTC.

The table lists this clonotype with many counts. The chain is built from TRBV7-9 and TRBJ1-2, with D uncertain. The CDR3 contains 12 residues. From germline, CDR1 is SEHNR and CDR2 FQNEAQ (reference sequence). Trimming took off 0 bases at V and 7 bases at J, with 6 bases between the two ends. The CDR3 sequence is CASSLAGFGYTF. The CDR3, as DNA: TGTGCCAGCAGCTTAGCCGGTTTTGGCTACACCTTC. Looking up the rest from reference TRBV7-9 and TRBJ1-2 gives the full variable domain: DTGVSQNPRHKITKRGQNVTFRCDPISEHNRLYWYRQTLGQGPEFLTYFQNEAQLEKSRLLSDRFSAERPKGSFSTLEIQRTEQGDSAMYLCASSLAGFGYTFGSGTRLTVV.

Concerning this clonotype itself: One base away lies a much larger clone, so this may be a sequencing read error. J is TRBJ1-1 and V is TRBV19; D gene unclear. Trimming left V 3 bases short and J 3 bases short, with 14 bases between. Germline CDR1 is LNHDA and CDR2 is SQIVND (reference sequence). There are 15 residues in the CDR3. CDR3 bases: TGTGCCAGTAGTATTTCGCGACAAATGGACACTGAAGCTTTCTTT. This gives the protein CASSISRQMDTEAFF.

This clonotype was seen many times. CDR3 sequence: CSARAPNDRGPYGYTF. In DNA form, the CDR3 reads TGCAGTGCTAGAGCACCAAACGACAGGGGGCCGTATGGCTACACCTTC. V usage is TRBV20-1 and J usage is TRBJ1-2; TRBD1 matches 10 bases. Germline-derived CDR1 and CDR2 are DFQATT and SNEGSKA (reference sequence). The CDR3 is made up of 16 amino acids. J lost 5 bases, V lost 1 base, and 10 bases had no gene match.

This clonotype was picked up a small number of times. The V gene is TRBV12-3 or TRBV12-4, the J gene TRBJ2-5; D is undetermined. The CDR3 covers 12 residues. V lost 2 bases and J lost 7, with 8 bases in between. CDR3 sequence (DNA): TGTGCCAGCAGTTTAACCGGCCTGACCCAGTACTTC. It yields the protein CASSLTGLTQYF.

J is TRBJ2-7 and V is TRBV13; D is undetermined. V was clipped by 0 bases and J by 5 bases, with 11 bases between them. The CDR3 length is 14 residues. Germline V gene sequence: CDR1 PRHDT, CDR2 FYEKMQ (reference sequence). The CDR3 sequence is CASSLGGLAHEQYF. In DNA, the CDR3 is TGTGCCAGCAGCTTAGGAGGGTTGGCCCACGAGCAGTACTTC.

This clonotype was seen at least ten times. The chain is built from TRBV11-2 and TRBJ2-1; TRBD2 aligns across 7 bases. The CDR3 has 14 amino acids. Trimming at V came to 6 bases and at J to 7 bases, leaving 9 bases not matched to a gene. Germline V gene sequence: CDR1 SGHAT, CDR2 FQNNGV. CDR3 residues: CASRRELSGNEQFF. CDR3 in DNA: TGTGCCAGCAGGCGGGAGCTCTCAGGGAATGAGCAGTTCTTC.

There are many counts of this clonotype. The CDR3, as DNA: TGCAGCGTTGAAATTCCTATAGTGGGGGCAGCCTATGGCTACACCTTC. This encodes CSVEIPIVGAAYGYTF. The chain links TRBV29-1 to TRBJ1-2; perhaps TRBD1 as D (6 bases). Germline V lookup: CDR1 SQVTM, CDR2 ANQGSEA. V dropped 2 bases and J dropped 4 bases, with 20 bases sitting between them. CDR3 size: 16 residues.

The table lists this clonotype with a few counts. The chain recombines TRBV9 with TRBJ2-5, with TRBD2 as a possible D gene (6 bases). CDR1 and CDR2 (germline): SGDLS, YYNGEE. V dropped 0 bases and J dropped 3 bases, with 9 bases sitting between them. The CDR3 extends over 14 amino acids. CDR3 protein: CASSVAGGKETQYF. CDR3 DNA sequence: TGTGCCAGCAGCGTAGCTGGAGGGAAAGAGACCCAGTACTTC.

This clonotype was detected many times. This chain links TRBV30 with TRBJ1-3, with 8 bases aligning to TRBD1. Germline V gene lookup returns CDR1 GTSNPN and CDR2 SVGIG (reference sequence). V was pared by 0 bases and J by 2 bases, with 9 bases of the junction left unmatched. There are 17 residues in the CDR3. The CDR3, as DNA: TGTGCCTGGAGTGTACACCGACAGGGGATGACTGGAAACACCATATATTTT. Translation: CAWSVHRQGMTGNTIYF. Complete variable domain (other parts from reference TRBV30 and TRBJ1-3): SQTIHQWPATLVQPVGSPLSLECTVEGTSNPNLYWYRQAAGRGLQLLFYSVGIGQISSEVPQNLSASRPQDRQFILSSKKLLLSDSGFYLCAWSVHRQGMTGNTIYFGEGSWLTVV.

This clonotype was recorded at least ten times. The chain employs TRBV6-1 and TRBJ2-7, with TRBD1 identical over 7 bases. There are 17 residues in the CDR3. V dropped 5 bases and J dropped 2; count of bases not matched to a gene: 15. Germline CDR1 is MNHNS and CDR2 is SASEGT. Written as DNA, the CDR3 is TGTGCCAGCAGTCCCACAAACCCTGACAGGGATGCCTACGAGCAGTACTTC. This codes for CASSPTNPDRDAYEQYF.

In its sample, this clonotype was seen many times. The chain recombines TRBV11-2 with TRBJ2-3, with D perhaps matching TRBD1 or TRBD2 (5 bases each). CDR3 length: 15 amino acids. V was shortened by 5 bases and J by 10 bases, with 22 bases between the two germline ends. Germline CDR1 reads SGHAT; CDR2 reads FQNNGV. The CDR3 DNA reads as TGTGCCAGCAGCCCGGCCGGGACCCTTCCAATAGCGCAGTATTTT. Amino acid sequence: CASSPAGTLPIAQYF.

The DNA for the CDR3 is TGTGCCAGCAGTTTATTAATTTTACTTGGCGGACAGGGGATTCCCAATGAGCAGTTCTTC. It translates to CASSLLILLGGQGIPNEQFF. The V and J genes are TRBV27 and TRBJ2-1; 9 bases agree with TRBD1. In germline, CDR1 is MNHEY, CDR2 SMNVEV (reference sequence). The V and J ends lost 1 base and 6 bases, in that order; junction bases with no gene match: 19. The CDR3 runs 20 residues.

This clonotype was counted many times. For the CDR3, the DNA is TGTGCCAGCCGGGGATGGGGTCAGCCCCAGCATTTT. Translated, it gives CASRGWGQPQHF. V is TRBV27 and J is TRBJ1-5; no definite D call. The CDR3 extends over 12 amino acids. V was pared by 8 bases and J by 6 bases, with 11 bases between. The germline gives CDR1 MNHEY, CDR2 SMNVEV (reference sequence).

This chain connects TRBV4-1 to TRBJ2-3; D is unresolved. V lost 0 bases to trimming and J lost 6 bases, with 10 bases between them. Germline V gene sequence: CDR1 MGHRA, CDR2 YSYEKL. The CDR3 covers 14 residues. The CDR3 DNA follows: TGCGCCAGCAGCCAAGACCCGTCCCCTGATACGCAGTATTTT. Its protein is CASSQDPSPDTQYF.

The chain employs TRBV15 and TRBJ1-2; 7 bases map to TRBD1. CDR3 length: 16 residues. Germline CDR1 and CDR2: LNHNV and YYDKDF (reference sequence). J lost 7 bases, V lost 0 bases, and 11 bases had no gene match. The CDR3 DNA sequence: TGTGCCACCAGCAGAGATCAGGGGGGGAGTGGAAGTGGCTACACCTTC. It encodes CATSRDQGGSGSGYTF.

This clonotype occurred many times. This chain links TRBV20-1 with TRBJ2-1; 8 bases are shared with TRBD2. J was trimmed by 7 bases and V by 6 bases; bases with no gene match: 14. Germline CDR1 DFQATT, CDR2 SNEGSKA (reference sequence). CDR3 length equals 15 residues. The CDR3 spells CSANRRLAGMNEQFF. DNA of the CDR3: TGCAGTGCCAACCGTCGGCTAGCGGGTATGAATGAGCAGTTCTTC.

At least ten counts were recorded for this clonotype. The CDR3 DNA reads as TGTGCCAGCAGCCAAGAAACGGGGACTCACTTCTCCTACAATGAGCAGTTCTTC. This translates into CASSQETGTHFSYNEQFF. The J gene is TRBJ2-1, the V gene TRBV3-1; the D gene is possibly TRBD2 (6 bases). V was trimmed by 0 bases and J by 0 bases, leaving 15 bases between them. The CDR3 contains 18 residues. Germline loops: CDR1 LGHDT, CDR2 YNNKEL (reference sequence).

The rearrangement links TRBV2 to TRBJ2-5; 7 bases fit TRBD2. With 3 bases clipped from V and 1 base from J, the junction kept 11 bases outside the gene matches. Germline values: CDR1 SNHLY, CDR2 FYNNEI. The CDR3 is made up of 17 amino acids. The CDR3 region has the DNA TGTGCCAGCAGTGAGTGGACTCGCGGGAGCCCCCAAGAGACCCAGTACTTC. Translated, it gives CASSEWTRGSPQETQYF.

About this clonotype: A single base separates this from a much larger clone, so it may be a read error. The chain uses TRBV27 and TRBJ1-2; possible D gene TRBD1, 5 bases. Trimming left V 3 bases short and J 3 bases short, with 8 bases between. This CDR3 has 13 residues. Germline V lookup: CDR1 MNHEY, CDR2 SMNVEV (reference sequence). The CDR3 nucleotides read TGTGCCAGCAGTTTCGCAGGGTACTATGGCTACACCTTC. Its translation is CASSFAGYYGYTF.

This chain links TRBV5-1 with TRBJ2-5; a possible D gene is TRBD1 (5 bases). Trimming stripped 5 bases from V and 0 bases from J, with 14 bases between. Germline-derived CDR1 and CDR2 are SGHRS and YFSETQ. The CDR3 length is 15 residues. CDR3 bases: TGCGCCAGCAGTCCTTACAGGCCCCACCAAGAGACCCAGTACTTC. Protein product: CASSPYRPHQETQYF.

The sample holds many counts of this clonotype. V and J are TRBV12-3 or TRBV12-4 and TRBJ1-2; D perhaps matches TRBD1 (6 bases). The CDR3 loop spans 16 amino acids. V gave up 1 base and J gave up 7 bases, with 19 bases separating them. CDR3 residues: CASSLGPQGRYSGYTF. CDR3 bases: TGTGCCAGCAGTTTAGGACCACAGGGAAGGTATTCTGGCTACACCTTC.

This clonotype was recorded many times. The V gene is TRBV27, the J gene TRBJ2-2, with D perhaps TRBD1 (6 bases). V was cut by 2 bases and J by 6 bases, with 10 bases left in between. CDR3 size: 14 residues. CDR1 MNHEY and CDR2 SMNVEV come from the germline V gene (reference sequence). For the CDR3, the DNA is TGTGCCAGCAGTTTAGGACAGTTCCCCGGGGAGCTGTTTTTT. Residues: CASSLGQFPGELFF.

This clonotype was observed at least ten times. The V gene is TRBV10-1, the J gene TRBJ1-2; D is unresolved. This CDR3 is built from 13 residues. The germline V gene has CDR1 WNHNN and CDR2 SYGVQD (reference sequence). V gave up 2 bases and J gave up 7 bases, with 11 bases separating them. The CDR3 region is CASSEGPSGGYTF. The CDR3 nucleotides are TGCGCCAGCAGTGAGGGGCCCAGCGGTGGCTACACCTTC.

This clonotype was recorded at least ten times. This sequence joins TRBV30 and TRBJ2-1, with 10 bases fitting TRBD2. Germline lookup yields CDR1 GTSNPN and CDR2 SVGIG (reference sequence). The length of the CDR3 is 15 residues. The junction had 7 bases not matched to a gene; V was cut back by 3 bases and J by 5 bases. The CDR3 spells CAWRDTAGGNNEQFF. CDR3 DNA sequence: TGTGCCTGGAGAGATACAGCGGGGGGGAACAATGAGCAGTTCTTC.

This clonotype appeared many times. This chain uses TRBV24-1 with TRBJ2-5; the match to TRBD1 covers 8 bases. After removal of 4 bases from V and 3 bases from J, the junction contained 9 bases not matched to a gene. Germline V lookup: CDR1 KGHDR, CDR2 SFDVKD. The CDR3 is 16 amino acids. The CDR3 here is CATSDRAGTGKETQYF. The DNA of the CDR3 is TGTGCCACCAGTGACCGGGCCGGGACAGGCAAAGAGACCCAGTACTTC.

This clonotype was counted at least ten times. J is TRBJ2-7 and V is TRBV20-1; 9 nucleotides match TRBD2. The CDR3 consists of 14 residues. The germline V gene has CDR1 DFQATT and CDR2 SNEGSKA (reference sequence). V lost 3 bases and J lost 2; bases outside the gene matches: 5. The DNA of the CDR3 is TGCAGTGCTAGGGTAGCGGGGGAGACCTACGAGCAGTACGTC. Amino acids: CSARVAGETYEQYV.

This clonotype occurred many times. The chain recombines TRBV28 with TRBJ2-3; TRBD2 matches at 11 bases. V shed 3 bases, J shed 2 bases, and the junction held 7 bases outside the gene matches. CDR1 is MDHEN and CDR2 is SYDVKM in the germline V gene. The CDR3 totals 17 residues. The CDR3 sequence is CASSLLGLAENTDTQYF. The CDR3 nucleotides are TGTGCCAGCAGTTTGTTGGGACTAGCGGAAAACACAGATACGCAGTATTTT.